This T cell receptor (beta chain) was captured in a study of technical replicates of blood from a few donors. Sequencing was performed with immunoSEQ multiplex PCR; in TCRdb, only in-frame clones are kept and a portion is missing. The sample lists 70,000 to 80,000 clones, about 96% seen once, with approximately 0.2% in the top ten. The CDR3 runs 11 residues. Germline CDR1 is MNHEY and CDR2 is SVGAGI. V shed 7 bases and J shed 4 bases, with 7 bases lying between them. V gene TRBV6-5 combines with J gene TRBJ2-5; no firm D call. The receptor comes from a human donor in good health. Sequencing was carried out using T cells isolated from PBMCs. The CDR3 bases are TGTGCCAGCAACTCCGTAGAGACCCAGTACTTC. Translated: CASNSVETQYF.